This note documents a single T cell receptor (beta chain) sequence. Since a much larger clone is just one base distant, this may be a read error. The CDR3 regions of TCR beta were amplified from RNA transcripts. A set of HTBI primers served as the primers for a first-round RT-PCR of the TCR CDR3. TCRdb ran MiXCR on the multiplex PCR reads and lists one entry per CDR3 protein. Of about 200,000 distinct CDR3 sequences in the sample, about 15% were seen once. The germline gives CDR1 SQVTM, CDR2 ANQGSEA. This CDR3 contains 12 residues. The data were taken from a study of T cells in Graves' hyperthyroidism and ophthalmopathy.

The chain links TRBV29-1 to TRBJ2-1; a weak D match, TRBD2 (5 bases). Matching the DNA end better, TRBJ2-7 makes the J call doubtful. The sequencing sample was made of blood. The TCR sequence derives from a woman aged 45-65 years with Graves' hyperthyroidism. In nucleotides, the CDR3 is TGCAGCGTTGACAAAGACTACAATGAGCAGTACTTC. Protein product: CSVDKDYNEQYF.